This note documents a single T cell receptor beta chain sequence. The target antigen is unknown. These data originate in a study of T cell responses to AZD1222 COVID-19 vaccine. The germline V gene encodes CDR1 WSHSY and CDR2 SAAADI. This CDR3 contains 13 residues. Trimming removed 0 bases at V and 7 bases at J, with 7 bases between. Sequencing was performed with immunoSEQ multiplex PCR; in TCRdb, only in-frame clones are kept and a portion is missing. The sample contains 140,000 to 150,000 clones, roughly nine tenths of which appear only once. Regarding the study as a whole: Reportedly, close to half of spike-specific TCRs are directed against unmutated variant regions. Repertoires were obtained solely post-peak T cell response.

Pooling was applied to second doses at about 4 or about 12 weeks. The sequencing used peripheral blood, collected 28 days after the second AZD1222 dose. The rearrangement uses TRBV10-2 and TRBJ1-5; no clear D gene. This receptor was taken from an adult who received the AZD1222 COVID-19 vaccine. CDR3 nucleotides: TGCGCCAGCAGTGAGTCCCAGAACCAGCCCCAGCATTTT. This gives the protein CASSESQNQPQHF.